A selection of T cell receptor beta chains follows, all from one sample in a study of shared clonotypes between healthy human individuals. Repertoires were generated with immunoSEQ multiplex PCR, while TCRdb's copy carries only in-frame clones and drops some. The sample includes about a million clones, around three quarters of them seen just once. The sample comprised memory CD4+ T cells from PBMCs. The receptors derive from a man between 18 and 35 years old in good health. Some clones in this sample may be carry-over from other donors' samples. Both conserved end residues are part of each CDR3. The D gene is left open where the match is weak. Only part of the rows carry a size: once, few, many, or a class if the clone is expanded.

j_call | d_call | v_call | clone_size | cdr3_nt | cdr3_aa
TRBJ1-2 | TRBD1 | TRBV11-2 | NA | TGTGCCAGCAACCAGGACAGGAGCCCTTTC | CASNQDRSPF
TRBJ2-2 | TRBD1 | TRBV5-1 | once | TGCGCCAGCAGCTTGGGGACAGGGATCCGGGAGCTGTTTTTT | CASSLGTGIRELFF
TRBJ1-2 | TRBD1 | TRBV2 | NA | TGTGCCAGCAGCTCAACTGGACAGGGCTTTTTCTATGGCTACACCTTC | CASSSTGQGFFYGYTF
TRBJ2-3 | NA | TRBV9 | NA | TGTGCCAGCAGCGCGCTCACAGATACGCAGTATTTT | CASSALTDTQYF
TRBJ2-7 | NA | TRBV27 | NA | TGTGCCAGCAGTCCACGAGCGGGCAGCTCCTACGAGCAGTACTTC | CASSPRAGSSYEQYF
TRBJ1-2 | NA | TRBV19 | NA | TGTGCCAGTAGTCCGCAGGGTGGCGGGGGAGAGGATGGCTACACCTTC | CASSPQGGGGEDGYTF
TRBJ2-2 | NA | TRBV5-1 | NA | TGCGCCAGCAGCTTCTTATACACAGGGTCAGCCGGGGAGCTGTTTTTT | CASSFLYTGSAGELFF
TRBJ2-7 | TRBD1 | TRBV5-1 | NA | TGCGCCAGCAGCCTTTACAGGGGCTACGAGCAGTACTTC | CASSLYRGYEQYF
TRBJ2-5 | NA | TRBV28 | NA | TGTGCCAGCAGCCCTACTTTCGCCCAGGGGACCCAGTACTTC | CASSPTFAQGTQYF
TRBJ1-1 | NA | TRBV14 | few | TGTGCCAGCAGCCAAGGCCGAGGGAGGAGAGCTTTCTTT | CASSQGRGRRAFF